These 7 T cell receptor beta chains came from one sample sequenced in a study of fetal regulatory T cell absence and autoimmunity. Sequencing used immunoSEQ multiplex PCR; TCRdb keeps in-frame clones, though not all of them. The repertoire holds some 87,000 clones, with 72% as singletons. Sequencing input: pancreas tissue. These receptors originate from a male donor with IPEX syndrome.

V usage is TRBV7-8 and J usage is TRBJ1-2; TRBD1 aligns across 10 bases. The CDR3 has 17 residues. Looked up from germline, CDR1 is SGHVS and CDR2 is FQNEAQ. Germline trimming cut 5 bases from V and 4 bases from J; bases unmatched to any gene: 13. The CDR3 region is CASSRWDRGIRFYGYTF. Written as DNA, the CDR3 is TGTGCCAGCAGCCGCTGGGACAGGGGAATCAGATTCTATGGCTACACCTTC.

V is TRBV27 and J is TRBJ1-1; 8 bases line up with TRBD1. The germline V gene encodes CDR1 MNHEY and CDR2 SMNVEV (reference sequence). V shed 10 bases, J shed 6 bases, and the junction held 13 bases outside the gene matches. This CDR3 is built from 14 residues. The CDR3: CATRPGGPAAEAFF. CDR3 nucleotides: TGTGCCACCCGACCAGGGGGCCCGGCCGCTGAAGCTTTCTTT.

The V gene is TRBV9, the J gene TRBJ1-1; 12 nucleotides match TRBD1. Germline V gene lookup returns CDR1 SGDLS and CDR2 YYNGEE. Unmatched junction bases numbered 6, after V lost 0 bases and J lost 3 bases. The CDR3 loop spans 17 amino acids. The CDR3 DNA reads TGTGCCAGCAGCGTAGTGGGACAGGGGGCATGGGACACTGAAGCTTTCTTT. This sequence encodes CASSVVGQGAWDTEAFF.

The chain is built from TRBV27 and TRBJ1-5; 7 nucleotides line up with TRBD1. The CDR3 runs to 15 residues. CDR1 is MNHEY and CDR2 is SMNVEV in the germline V gene (reference sequence). Germline trimming cut 2 bases from V and 4 bases from J; bases unmatched to any gene: 5. The CDR3 reads CASSLRQGGNQPQHF. DNA of the CDR3: TGTGCCAGCAGTTTACGACAGGGAGGGAATCAGCCCCAGCATTTT.

The genes are TRBV6-5 and TRBJ2-1; 10 bases are a match to TRBD2. Germline loops: CDR1 MNHEY, CDR2 SVGAGI. J gave up 8 bases and V 6 bases, and 7 bases lay outside the gene matches. The CDR3 has 14 residues. CDR3 nucleotides: TGTGCCAGCAGACCTAAGGGACTAGCGCATGAGCAGTTCTTC. Translation gives CASRPKGLAHEQFF.

The chain employs TRBV6-5 and TRBJ1-5; TRBD1 might be the D (6 bases). This CDR3 region has 13 residues. CDR1 and CDR2 from the germline V gene are MNHEY and SVGAGI. V gave up 6 bases and J gave up 6 bases, with 12 bases separating them. DNA of the CDR3: TGTGCCAGCAGCTTAAACAGGGCTCAGCCCCAGCATTTT. Protein sequence: CASSLNRAQPQHF.

This sequence joins TRBV7-9 and TRBJ2-7; either TRBD1 or TRBD2 may supply D (5 bases each). The CDR3 sequence is 15 residues long. Germline values: CDR1 SEHNR, CDR2 FQNEAQ (reference sequence). The V gene lost 3 bases and the J gene lost 1 base, with 13 bases spanning the gap. CDR3 residues: CASSLGRAYSYEQYF. CDR3 DNA: TGTGCCAGCAGCTTGGGGCGGGCGTATTCCTACGAGCAGTACTTC. Full variable domain (outside the CDR3, taken from reference TRBV7-9 and TRBJ2-7): DTGVSQNPRHKITKRGQNVTFRCDPISEHNRLYWYRQTLGQGPEFLTYFQNEAQLEKSRLLSDRFSAERPKGSFSTLEIQRTEQGDSAMYLCASSLGRAYSYEQYFGPGTRLTVT.